The rows below give T cell receptor beta chains drawn from one sample of a study of blood T cell repertoires in COVID-19. Profiled with immunoSEQ multiplex PCR; TCRdb holds only in-frame clones, not every one. The data contain about 150,000 clones, 91% of them singletons. Sequencing was carried out using peripheral blood. The receptors were sampled from a man aged 50 to 60 with acute or convalescent COVID-19. The CDR3 runs from the conserved cysteine through the conserved F or W. A D gene is named only where the DNA matches it firmly. Expanded clones get a size class; other rows say once, few or many, or leave the size out.

>TRBJ2-1|13|-|TRBV15|-
TGTGCCACCAGCAGAGGACTAATCGATGAGCAGTTCTTC
CATSRGLIDEQFF
>TRBJ2-2|14|-|TRBV24-1|-
TGTGCCACCTCCAGGGGCAGTCTCACCGGGGAGCTGTTTTTT
CATSRGSLTGELFF
>TRBJ1-4|16|-|TRBV5-1|-
TGCGCCAGCAGCTTGACAGGGTCGTTGGTCGGTGAAAAACTGTTTTTT
CASSLTGSLVGEKLFF
>TRBJ2-5|15|-|TRBV7-2|-
TGTGCCAGCAGCTTAGTTGGGGGGAACCAAGAGACCCAGTACTTC
CASSLVGGNQETQYF
>TRBJ2-3|15|-|TRBV25-1|TRBD2
TGTGCCAGCACCCATAGCGGGAAGACAGTCGATACGCAGTATTTT
CASTHSGKTVDTQYF
>TRBJ2-7|19|-|TRBV11-3|-
TGTGCCAGCAGCTTAATTAGCGGTTCTACCAATCCCAGCTCCTACGAGCAGTACTTC
CASSLISGSTNPSSYEQYF
>TRBJ1-1|13|-|TRBV30|-
TGTGCCGGCCAGGGACAACCGAACACTGAAGCTTTCTTT
CAGQGQPNTEAFF
>TRBJ2-5|15|-|TRBV11-2|-
TGTGCCAGCAGCTTATACTTCGGGGGCCAAGAGACCCAGTACTTC
CASSLYFGGQETQYF
>TRBJ1-1|15|-|TRBV5-1|TRBD1
TGCGCCAGCAGCTCCCGACAGGGAAAGGGAACTGAAGCTTTCTTT
CASSSRQGKGTEAFF
>TRBJ2-1|14|-|TRBV29-1|-
TGCAGCGTGGAGGGGCTAGCGTTACCAAATGAGCAGTTCTTC
CSVEGLALPNEQFF
>TRBJ1-1|16|-|TRBV5-4|TRBD1
TGTGCCAGCAGCCCTATTTCCGGGACAGGGTTCACTGAAGCTTTCTTT
CASSPISGTGFTEAFF
>TRBJ2-5|14|-|TRBV5-1|-
TGCGCCAGCAGCTTGGAATCGAGGGGGGAGACCCAGTACTTC
CASSLESRGETQYF
>TRBJ1-6|15|-|TRBV19|TRBD1
TGTGCCAGTAGCAGGGGGACAGTTAAGAATTCACCCCTCCACTTT
CASSRGTVKNSPLHF
>TRBJ1-5|15|-|TRBV3-1/TRBV3-2|-
TGTGCCAGCAGCCAAGGGACACCGAGCAATCAGCCCCAGCATTTT
CASSQGTPSNQPQHF
>TRBJ2-1|16|once|TRBV3-1/TRBV3-2|TRBD2
TGTGCCAGCAGCCATACCGGGACTAGCGGCCACAATGAGCAGTTCTTC
CASSHTGTSGHNEQFF
>TRBJ2-3|12|-|TRBV7-8|-
TGTGCCAGCAGCTACACCACAGATACGCAGTATTTT
CASSYTTDTQYF
>TRBJ2-2|14|-|TRBV3-1/TRBV3-2|-
TGTGCCAGCAGCCCCGTCCCGGGCACCGGGGAGCTGTTTTTT
CASSPVPGTGELFF
>TRBJ1-5|16|-|TRBV7-2|TRBD1
TGTGCCAGCAGCTACACAGGGGGCGCCGGCAATCAGCCCCAGCATTTT
CASSYTGGAGNQPQHF
>TRBJ2-7|13|-|TRBV18|-
TGTGCCAGCTCACCGAACAGGGACCACGAGCAGTACTTC
CASSPNRDHEQYF
>TRBJ2-7|16|-|TRBV3-1/TRBV3-2|-
TGTGCCAGCAGCCCCGCAGGGAACAGGCTCTCCTACGAGCAGTACTTC
CASSPAGNRLSYEQYF
>TRBJ2-1|16|once|TRBV18|-
TGTGCCAGCTCCCCCATGGGCGGGGTAACCTACAATGAGCAGTTCTTC
CASSPMGGVTYNEQFF
>TRBJ2-1|15|-|TRBV5-4|TRBD2
TGTGCCAGCAGCCCGGGACTAGCGGCATACAATGAGCAGTTCTTC
CASSPGLAAYNEQFF